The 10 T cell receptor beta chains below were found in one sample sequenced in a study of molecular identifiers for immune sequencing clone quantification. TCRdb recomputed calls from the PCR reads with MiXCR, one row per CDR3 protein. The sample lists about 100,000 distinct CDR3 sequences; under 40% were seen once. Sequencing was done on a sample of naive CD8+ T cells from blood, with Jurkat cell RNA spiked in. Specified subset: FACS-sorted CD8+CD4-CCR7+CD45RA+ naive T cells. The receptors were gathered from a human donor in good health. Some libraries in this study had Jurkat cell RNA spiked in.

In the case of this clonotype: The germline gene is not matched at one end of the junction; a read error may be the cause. CDR3 amino acids: CASSQVESPGAGDSQYF. The CDR3 DNA is TGTGCCAGCAGCCAAGTTGAGAGCCCGGGAGCGGGAGATTCGCAGTATTTT. V usage is TRBV4-2 and J usage is TRBJ2-3; 8 nucleotides match TRBD2. The CDR3 extends over 17 amino acids. Looked up from germline, CDR1 is LGHNA and CDR2 is YNFKEQ.

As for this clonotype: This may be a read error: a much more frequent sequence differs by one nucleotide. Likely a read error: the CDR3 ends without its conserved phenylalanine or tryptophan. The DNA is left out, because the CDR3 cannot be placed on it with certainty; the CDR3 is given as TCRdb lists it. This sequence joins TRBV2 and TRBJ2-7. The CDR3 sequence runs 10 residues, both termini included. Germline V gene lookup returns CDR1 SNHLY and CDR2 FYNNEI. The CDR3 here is CASSGVSYHS.

DNA of the CDR3: TGTGCCAGCAGTCAAAACAGGGGGAGTCCCTACGAGCAGTACTTC. Its protein is CASSQNRGSPYEQYF. The J gene is TRBJ2-7, the V gene TRBV28; TRBD1 matches 8 bases. The CDR3 loop spans 15 amino acids. Looked up from germline, CDR1 is MDHEN and CDR2 is SYDVKM. Trimming cost V 5 bases and J 2 bases; bases outside gene matches: 8.

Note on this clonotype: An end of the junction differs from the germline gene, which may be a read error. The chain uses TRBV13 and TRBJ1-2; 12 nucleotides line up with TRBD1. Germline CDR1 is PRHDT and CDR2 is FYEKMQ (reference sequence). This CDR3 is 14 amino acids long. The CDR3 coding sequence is TGTGCCGGCAGCCAGGGACAGGGGGCGGATGGCTACACCTTC. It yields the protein CAGSQGQGADGYTF.

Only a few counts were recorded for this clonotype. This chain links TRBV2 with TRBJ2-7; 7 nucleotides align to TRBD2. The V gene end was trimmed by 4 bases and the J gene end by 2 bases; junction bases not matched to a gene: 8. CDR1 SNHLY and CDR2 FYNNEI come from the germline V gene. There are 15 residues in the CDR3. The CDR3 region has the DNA TGTGCCAGCAGTGGAGGCGGGAGCTTCCCCTACGAGCAGTACTTC. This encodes CASSGGGSFPYEQYF.

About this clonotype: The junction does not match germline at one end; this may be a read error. The CDR3: CACSPQGLSNQPQHF. The CDR3 bases are TGTGCCTGCAGTCCCCAGGGGCTTAGCAATCAGCCCCAGCATTTT. V usage is TRBV6-5 and J usage is TRBJ1-5, with a possible D match to TRBD1 (6 bases). The CDR3 extends over 15 amino acids. Germline CDR1 MNHEY, CDR2 SVGAGI.

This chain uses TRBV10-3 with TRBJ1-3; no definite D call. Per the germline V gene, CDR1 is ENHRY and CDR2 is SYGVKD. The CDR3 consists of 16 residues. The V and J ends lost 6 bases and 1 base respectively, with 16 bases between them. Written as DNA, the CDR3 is TGTGCCATCAGCCCGAACCCCATCAAGTCTGGAAACACCATATATTTT. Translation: CAISPNPIKSGNTIYF.

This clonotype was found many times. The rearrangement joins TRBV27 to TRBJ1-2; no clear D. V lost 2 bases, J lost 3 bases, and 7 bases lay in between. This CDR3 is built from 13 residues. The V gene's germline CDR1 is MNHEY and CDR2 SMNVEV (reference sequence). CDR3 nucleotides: TGTGCCAGCAGTTTAAGGTTGGACTATGGCTACACCTTC. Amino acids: CASSLRLDYGYTF.

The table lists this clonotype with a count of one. CDR3 DNA: TGTGCCAGCAGCTCGGTGGGCCCAAAAGAAAAACTGTTTTTT. Its protein product is CASSSVGPKEKLFF. This chain joins TRBV7-2 and TRBJ1-4; no definite D call. Trimming shortened V by 4 bases and J by 8 bases, and 14 bases separated the two germline ends. Germline CDR1 and CDR2: SGHTA and FQGNSA. The CDR3 is 14 residues long.

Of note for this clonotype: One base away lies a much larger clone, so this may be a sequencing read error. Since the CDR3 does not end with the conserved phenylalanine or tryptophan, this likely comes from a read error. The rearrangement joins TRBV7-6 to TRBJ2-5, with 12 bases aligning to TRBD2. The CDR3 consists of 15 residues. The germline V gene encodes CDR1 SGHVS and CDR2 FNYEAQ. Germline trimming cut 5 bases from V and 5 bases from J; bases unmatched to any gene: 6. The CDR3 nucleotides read TGTGCCAGCAGCCCGGTACTAGCGGGAGGTGAGACCCAGTACATC. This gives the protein CASSPVLAGGETQYI.